The 4 T cell receptor beta chains listed next were all sequenced from one sample in a study of blood T cell repertoires in COVID-19. TCRdb keeps only in-frame clones here, not all; method: immunoSEQ multiplex PCR. The data hold over 350,000 clones, with approximately 90% observed a single time. Material for sequencing was PBMCs or T cells enriched from blood (not recorded which). The source of these receptors is a woman aged 40-49 years who had been exposed to COVID-19.

This clone was observed once. V gene TRBV19 combines with J gene TRBJ2-2, with TRBD1 matching 8 bases. The CDR3 contains 15 residues. Per germline, CDR1 LNHDA and CDR2 SQIVND (reference sequence). V dropped 6 bases and J dropped 1; count of bases not matched to a gene: 4. CDR3 coding DNA: TGTGCCAGTAGGATCGGACAGGGGAACACCGGGGAGCTGTTTTTT. Amino acids: CASRIGQGNTGELFF.

In this sample, this clone turned up once. Being one base from a much bigger clone, this may be a read error. Other DNA sequences in this specimen translate into the identical CDR3. The rearrangement uses TRBV11-3 and TRBJ2-5, with D unclear. Germline CDR1 and CDR2: SGHNT and YENEEA. V was shortened by 3 bases and J by 2 bases, with 4 bases between the two germline ends. The CDR3 is 12 residues long. The CDR3 sequence: CASSLTQETQYF. The CDR3 DNA follows: TGTGCCAGCAGCTTGACTCAAGAGACCCAGTACTTC.

V and J are TRBV3-1 (or the pseudogene TRBV3-2) and TRBJ1-5; 7 nucleotides align to TRBD1. Germline CDR1 and CDR2: LGHDT and YNNKEL (reference sequence). The CDR3 is 16 amino acids. V trimming: 3 bases; J trimming: 1 base; junction bases outside the gene matches: 6. CDR3 sequence reads: CASSQNRGGSNQPQHF. Written as DNA, the CDR3 is TGTGCCAGCAGCCAGAACAGGGGTGGAAGCAATCAGCCCCAGCATTTT.

The V gene is TRBV18, the J gene TRBJ1-1; D gene ambiguous. Trimming stripped 3 bases from V and 5 bases from J, with 10 bases between. There are 13 residues in the CDR3. Looked up from germline, CDR1 is KGHSH and CDR2 is LQKENI. As DNA, the CDR3 is TGTGCCAGCTCACCCGGGAGTCGGACTGAAGCTTTCTTT. As protein: CASSPGSRTEAFF.